The present T cell receptor beta chain was sequenced within a study of blood T cell repertoires in COVID-19. Here immunoSEQ multiplex PCR was the method, and the copy in TCRdb shows in-frame clones only, minus some. This table holds about 200,000 clones, about nine tenths found once. Sequencing input: peripheral blood. This sequence originates from a man aged 50-60 years with acute or convalescent COVID-19.

The CDR3 here is CASSMATITGELFF. CDR3 nucleotides: TGTGCCAGTAGTATGGCAACCATCACCGGGGAGCTGTTTTTT. The J gene is TRBJ2-2, the V gene TRBV19, with D unclear. Germline V gene data show CDR1 as LNHDA and CDR2 as SQIVND (reference sequence). Trimming cost V 3 bases and J 4 bases, with 9 bases left between them. The CDR3 has 14 amino acids.